The T cell receptor beta chain described here comes from a study of shared clonotypes between healthy human individuals. Study findings and constraints: Measured sharing among donors was expected to vary with sequencing depth.

Several immunoSEQ 96-well plates shared each subset's DNA, each plate a replicate. On ten immunoSEQ deep assay plates, unsorted PBMC DNA was sequenced. The repertoire was sequenced with immunoSEQ multiplex PCR; TCRdb's copy has only in-frame clones and lacks some. The data contain about 460,000 clones, over 60% of them seen just once; the ten biggest clones take up 12%. About this clone: Its target is not known.

The TCR comes from a woman aged 40-49 years in good health. Some clones in this sample may be carry-over from other donors' samples. The sample taken for sequencing was PBMCs.

The CDR3, as DNA: TGCGCCAGCAGCTTACCCATAGCGGGAGAAGAGACCCAGTACTTC. This sequence encodes CASSLPIAGEETQYF. The chain uses TRBV5-1 and TRBJ2-5, with 9 bases matching TRBD2. There are 15 residues in the CDR3. CDR1 is SGHRS and CDR2 is YFSETQ in the germline V gene. After removal of 2 bases from V and 3 bases from J, the junction contained 5 bases not matched to a gene.